The 32 T cell receptor beta chains listed next were all sequenced from one sample in a study of blood T cell repertoires in COVID-19. Generated by immunoSEQ multiplex PCR, the TCRdb table keeps only in-frame clones and is missing some. Among about 300,000 clones listed, just under 90% were seen once. Sequences were obtained from peripheral blood. These TCRs come from a woman between 45 and 60 years old with COVID-19, enrolled during active disease.

This clone was found once. The chain is built from TRBV7-9 and TRBJ1-4; 11 nucleotides agree with TRBD1. V trimming: 6 bases; J trimming: 7 bases; junction bases outside the gene matches: 10. The CDR3 sequence is 16 residues long. Germline V gene sequence: CDR1 SEHNR, CDR2 FQNEAQ (reference sequence). CDR3 nucleotide sequence: TGTGCCAGCAGGCGGGGACAGGGGGTGTTTGGTGAAAAACTGTTTTTT. Translating gives CASRRGQGVFGEKLFF.

The chain employs TRBV11-3 and TRBJ1-2, with a weak D call TRBD1 (5 bases). The CDR3 totals 12 residues. Germline-derived CDR1 and CDR2 are SGHNT and YENEEA. V was pared by 3 bases and J by 8 bases, with 10 bases between. CDR3 nucleotides: TGTGCCAGCAGCTTGATAAGGGGCGGCTACACCTTC. Protein product: CASSLIRGGYTF.

The chain couples TRBV18 to TRBJ2-7; 8 nucleotides align to TRBD2. Germline-derived CDR1 and CDR2 are KGHSH and LQKENI. CDR3 length: 14 amino acids. V trimming: 3 bases; J trimming: 2 bases; junction bases outside the gene matches: 3. In DNA, the CDR3 is TGTGCCAGCTCACCCGGGGGGGGGCCCTACGAGCAGTACTTC. Amino acid sequence: CASSPGGGPYEQYF. Full variable domain (remainder filled in from reference TRBV18 and TRBJ2-7): NAGVMQNPRHLVRRRGQEARLRCSPMKGHSHVYWYRQLPEEGLKFMVYLQKENIIDESGMPKERFSAEFPKEGPSILRIQQVVRGDSAAYFCASSPGGGPYEQYFGPGTRLTVT.

This clone was picked up a small number of times. V and J are TRBV6-5 and TRBJ1-3; 7 bases agree with TRBD1. Germline CDR1 MNHEY, CDR2 SVGAGI. This CDR3 is built from 15 residues. V lost 8 bases to trimming and J lost 3 bases; unmatched junction nucleotides: 10. The CDR3 protein is CASGVQGLSGNTIYF. In nucleotides, the CDR3 is TGTGCCAGCGGGGTACAGGGGTTGAGTGGAAACACCATATATTTT.

V usage is TRBV25-1 and J usage is TRBJ1-3; TRBD1 agrees at 9 bases. There are 16 residues in the CDR3. Unmatched junction bases numbered 8, after V lost 6 bases and J lost 2 bases. Germline values: CDR1 MGHDK, CDR2 SYGVNS. The CDR3 region is CASSPPTGGPGNTIYF. In nucleotides, the CDR3 is TGTGCCAGCAGCCCACCCACAGGGGGCCCTGGAAACACCATATATTTT.

The count of this clone is one. This chain links TRBV18 with TRBJ2-3; the match to TRBD1 covers 9 bases. This CDR3 spans 14 amino acids. Germline CDR1 reads KGHSH; CDR2 reads LQKENI. V shed 3 bases, J shed 4 bases, and the junction held 2 bases outside the gene matches. The CDR3 spells CASSPTGGPDTQYF. The CDR3 DNA sequence: TGTGCCAGCTCACCGACAGGGGGGCCAGATACGCAGTATTTT.

The chain joins TRBV6-5 to TRBJ2-7; 10 bases align to TRBD1. This CDR3 comprises 15 residues. The germline V gene has CDR1 MNHEY and CDR2 SVGAGI. After removal of 2 bases from V and 3 bases from J, the junction contained 4 bases not matched to a gene. Here the CDR3 DNA reads TGTGCCAGCAGTTACCAAGGACAGGGGGTCTACGAGCAGTACTTC. Residues: CASSYQGQGVYEQYF.

The chain couples TRBV30 to TRBJ2-1; 8 nucleotides align to TRBD2. Unmatched junction bases numbered 9, after V lost 2 bases and J lost 3 bases. CDR1 is GTSNPN and CDR2 is SVGIG in the germline V gene (reference sequence). The CDR3 loop spans 16 amino acids. CDR3 region: CAWSSFLREGYNEQFF. The CDR3 coding sequence is TGTGCCTGGAGTAGTTTCTTACGGGAGGGCTACAATGAGCAGTTCTTC.

This chain connects TRBV27 to TRBJ2-1, with 8 bases aligning to TRBD2. Germline values: CDR1 MNHEY, CDR2 SMNVEV (reference sequence). The CDR3 has 16 amino acids. V was clipped by 6 bases and J by 2 bases; unmatched bases: 9. CDR3 amino acids: CASSPAPAGAYNEQFF. CDR3 DNA: TGTGCCAGCAGCCCCGCCCCAGCGGGGGCCTACAATGAGCAGTTCTTC.

This clone showed up just a few times. A read error may account for a junction end that differs from germline. V usage is TRBV7-7 and J usage is TRBJ2-2; 11 bases are shared with TRBD2. CDR1 SSHAT and CDR2 FNYEAQ come from the germline V gene (reference sequence). This CDR3 contains 16 residues. The DNA of the CDR3 is TGTGCTAGCAGCCTTAGCGGGAGGGCCGGCACCGGGGAGCTGTTTTTT. Protein: CASSLSGRAGTGELFF.

The V and J genes are TRBV27 and TRBJ1-2, with D maybe TRBD1 (5 bases). The germline V and J ends were trimmed by 6 bases and 1 base, with 18 bases remaining between them. The CDR3 runs 16 residues. CDR1 is MNHEY and CDR2 is SMNVEV in the germline V gene (reference sequence). The CDR3 region is CASRRVGQGLNYGYTF. CDR3 coding DNA: TGTGCCAGCAGACGGGTAGGGCAGGGCCTTAACTATGGCTACACCTTC.

The chain carries TRBV11-2 and TRBJ1-4; 7 nucleotides agree with TRBD1. CDR1 SGHAT and CDR2 FQNNGV come from the germline V gene. V gave up 5 bases and J gave up 4 bases; unmatched junction bases: 10. The CDR3 extends over 16 amino acids. CDR3 region: CASSQFVGTDNEKLFF. DNA of the CDR3: TGTGCCAGCAGCCAATTTGTTGGGACAGATAATGAAAAACTGTTTTTT.

A few counts support this clone. V usage is TRBV4-3 and J usage is TRBJ2-1, with 11 bases matching TRBD2. V lost 1 base, J lost 10 bases, and 9 bases stayed unmatched. The CDR3 has 16 residues. Germline CDR1 is LGHNA and CDR2 is YSLEER. The CDR3 sequence: CASSQVSSGRTGEQFF. For the CDR3, the DNA is TGCGCCAGCAGCCAAGTATCTAGCGGGAGGACAGGGGAGCAGTTCTTC.

The V gene is TRBV20-1, the J gene TRBJ1-4, with a tentative D call TRBD1 (6 bases). The V and J ends lost 6 bases and 12 bases respectively, with 11 bases between them. The CDR3 is 10 amino acids. Germline CDR1 DFQATT, CDR2 SNEGSKA (reference sequence). The CDR3 DNA follows: TGCAGTGCAGCACAGGGACAACTGTTTTTT. It translates to CSAAQGQLFF.

The chain employs TRBV2 and TRBJ1-6; D is uncertain. This CDR3 has 14 amino acids. V was trimmed by 7 bases and J by 8 bases, leaving 15 bases between them. The germline V gene encodes CDR1 SNHLY and CDR2 FYNNEI. The CDR3 spells CASIGRLRDSPLHF. CDR3 bases: TGTGCCAGCATCGGGCGACTAAGGGATTCACCCCTCCACTTT.

This sequence joins TRBV28 and TRBJ1-6, with TRBD1 matching over 8 bases. The CDR3 is 14 amino acids. Germline trimming cut 6 bases from V and 10 bases from J; bases unmatched to any gene: 8. Germline CDR1 is MDHEN and CDR2 is SYDVKM. CDR3 sequence reads: CASSLGQVGSPLHF. CDR3 bases: TGTGCCAGCAGCCTGGGACAGGTTGGCTCACCCCTCCACTTT.

About this clone: The junction differs from germline at one of its ends, possibly a read error. This chain joins TRBV11-2 and TRBJ2-1; D remains ambiguous. Per the germline V gene, CDR1 is SGHAT and CDR2 is FQNNGV. The CDR3 runs 13 residues. CDR3 sequence (DNA): TGTGCCAGCAGCCTAGATGGGCCCAATGAGCAGTTCTTC. Protein: CASSLDGPNEQFF.

The chain couples TRBV30 to TRBJ1-1, with D maybe TRBD1 (6 bases). CDR1 GTSNPN and CDR2 SVGIG come from the germline V gene (reference sequence). The CDR3 spans 14 residues. V gave up 4 bases and J gave up 5 bases, with 17 bases separating them. The chain's CDR3 is CAWTFAQGFTEAFF. In nucleotides, the CDR3 is TGTGCCTGGACGTTCGCACAGGGATTTACTGAAGCTTTCTTT.

The V and J genes are TRBV4-3 and TRBJ2-7; 12 bases map to TRBD2. Germline V gene data show CDR1 as LGHNA and CDR2 as YSLEER. This CDR3 spans 19 amino acids. The V and J ends lost 0 bases and 1 base, in that order; junction bases with no gene match: 10. Here the CDR3 reads CASSQDRAAGTSGSYEQYF. CDR3 DNA: TGCGCCAGCAGCCAAGATCGGGCAGCCGGGACTAGCGGGTCCTACGAGCAGTACTTC.

The V and J genes are TRBV5-1 and TRBJ2-1, with TRBD2 matching over 10 bases. The V gene's germline CDR1 is SGHRS and CDR2 YFSETQ. V dropped 3 bases and J dropped 1; count of bases not matched to a gene: 4. The CDR3 has 16 residues. The CDR3 protein is CASSYGTSASYNEQFF. The DNA for the CDR3 is TGCGCCAGCAGCTACGGGACTAGCGCATCCTACAATGAGCAGTTCTTC.

The V and J genes are TRBV13 and TRBJ2-2; the D is unclear. Trimming took off 0 bases at V and 5 bases at J, with 4 bases between the two ends. The CDR3 spans 13 residues. The germline gives CDR1 PRHDT, CDR2 FYEKMQ (reference sequence). CDR3: CASSLGLTGELFF. Here the CDR3 DNA reads TGTGCCAGCAGCTTAGGCCTAACCGGGGAGCTGTTTTTT.

V usage is TRBV12-3 or TRBV12-4 and J usage is TRBJ1-2; 7 bases fit TRBD1. The length of the CDR3 is 13 residues. J gave up 8 bases and V 1 base, and 4 bases lay outside the gene matches. The CDR3: CASSLGGGRGYTF. The CDR3 nucleotides read TGTGCCAGCAGTTTAGGAGGGGGCCGGGGCTACACCTTC.

This clone was recorded once. Here the CDR3 DNA reads TGTGCCAGCAGTTACGACGACAGGGGCAATCAGCCCCAGCATTTT. Protein sequence: CASSYDDRGNQPQHF. The rearrangement joins TRBV6-2 or TRBV6-3 to TRBJ1-5, with 7 bases aligning to TRBD1. Germline assignment: CDR1 MNHEY and CDR2 SVGEGT. V shed 2 bases and J 2 bases; nucleotides not matched to a gene: 3. The CDR3 extends over 15 amino acids.

The chain employs TRBV19 and TRBJ2-5, with 11 bases matching TRBD2. There are 17 residues in the CDR3. With V trimmed by 5 bases and J by 1 base, 9 bases remained unmatched. Germline V gene lookup returns CDR1 LNHDA and CDR2 SQIVND (reference sequence). The CDR3, as DNA: TGTGCCAGTAGTCCCAGGTTTGGGACTAGCGGCCAAGAGACCCAGTACTTC. It is translated as CASSPRFGTSGQETQYF.

The V call is TRBV6-6, the J call TRBJ2-1; 13 bases map to TRBD2. V lost 4 bases and J lost 16; bases outside the gene matches: 16. The V gene's germline CDR1 is MNHNY and CDR2 SVGAGI (reference sequence). The CDR3 extends over 16 amino acids. This CDR3 is CASSSPGLAGSGRFFF. In DNA, the CDR3 is TGTGCCAGCAGTTCCCCGGGACTAGCGGGATCTGGGAGGTTTTTCTTC.

The table lists this clone with a count of one. The chain carries TRBV27 and TRBJ2-5; 7 bases align to TRBD2. Germline CDR1 and CDR2: MNHEY and SMNVEV (reference sequence). This CDR3 is built from 15 residues. V shed 5 bases, J shed 5 bases, and the junction held 11 bases outside the gene matches. CDR3 loop: CASSPGLGWLETQYF. CDR3 in DNA: TGTGCCAGCAGTCCCGGACTAGGATGGTTGGAGACCCAGTACTTC.

The chain employs TRBV5-6 and TRBJ1-2, with D tentatively TRBD1 (5 bases). Per the germline V gene, CDR1 is SGHDT and CDR2 is YYEEEE. There are 13 residues in the CDR3. V was trimmed by 4 bases and J by 4 bases, leaving 11 bases between them. As DNA, the CDR3 is TGTGCCAGCAGCGCGGGGCTTTCCTATGGCTACACCTTC. It specifies CASSAGLSYGYTF.

V and J are TRBV5-1 and TRBJ2-2, with 10 bases aligning to TRBD2. Trimming at V came to 5 bases and at J to 8 bases, leaving 6 bases not matched to a gene. The germline gives CDR1 SGHRS, CDR2 YFSETQ. There are 14 residues in the CDR3. The DNA for the CDR3 is TGCGCCAGCAGACGAATAGCGGGAGGTGGGGAGCTGTTTTTT. Translated, it gives CASRRIAGGGELFF.

The chain uses TRBV7-9 and TRBJ2-3, with 7 bases that match TRBD2. The CDR3 extends over 15 amino acids. V lost 5 bases and J lost 3; bases outside the gene matches: 8. The V gene's germline CDR1 is SEHNR and CDR2 FQNEAQ (reference sequence). The CDR3 loop reads CASSQLGGSTDTQYF. In DNA form, the CDR3 reads TGTGCCAGCAGCCAGTTGGGCGGGAGTACAGATACGCAGTATTTT.

The chain has TRBV11-3 and TRBJ2-7; 7 positions match TRBD2. The V gene end was trimmed by 5 bases and the J gene end by 4 bases; junction bases not matched to a gene: 14. Germline V gene sequence: CDR1 SGHNT, CDR2 YENEEA. The CDR3 spans 16 residues. The DNA of the CDR3 is TGTGCCAGCAGCGACCGTAGGACTAGTTTTTCTTACGAGCAGTACTTC. Encoded protein: CASSDRRTSFSYEQYF.

The chain uses TRBV19 and TRBJ2-5; the match to TRBD1 covers 7 bases. CDR3 length: 14 residues. Germline assignment: CDR1 LNHDA and CDR2 SQIVND (reference sequence). V trimming: 4 bases; J trimming: 5 bases; junction bases outside the gene matches: 7. The DNA of the CDR3 is TGTGCCAGTAGTAAGTCGGCAGGGGGTGAGACCCAGTACTTC. Translation gives CASSKSAGGETQYF.

The chain links TRBV6-5 to TRBJ1-3; 8 nucleotides match TRBD1. CDR3 length equals 15 residues. CDR1 is MNHEY, CDR2 SVGAGI, per germline. Germline trimming cut 6 bases from V and 5 bases from J; bases unmatched to any gene: 9. The CDR3 DNA reads TGTGCCAGCAGCATGGGACAGGCCTCCCGAAACACCATATATTTT. Amino acids: CASSMGQASRNTIYF.